A selection of T cell receptor beta chains follows, all from one sample in a study of spatial heterogeneity in lung cancer. TCRdb ran MiXCR on the 5' RACE reads and lists one entry per CDR3 protein. The table has thousands of distinct CDR3 sequences, approximately 1.5% seen once. Sequencing was performed on lung tumor tissue, taken at surgery. These receptors were collected from a male donor with early-stage non-small cell lung cancer. CDR3s include the opening cysteine and the closing phenylalanine or tryptophan. A D gene is named only where the DNA matches it firmly. Clone size reads once, few, many, or a class if the clone is expanded.

V gene	clone size	J gene	D gene	CDR3 DNA	CDR3 protein
TRBV20-1	medium-sized	TRBJ2-5	TRBD2	TGCAGTGCTGCTAGCGGAGTAGGGGAGACCCAGTACTTC	CSAASGVGETQYF
TRBV20-1	many	TRBJ1-6	-	TGCAGTGCTAGAGACGCCTCAAGGGCGTCCAGCTCCTATAATTCACCCCTCCACTTT	CSARDASRASSSYNSPLHF
TRBV30	medium-sized	TRBJ1-1	TRBD1	TGTGCCTGGAGTCCGAAACTGGGACAGTCGGACACTGAAGCTTTCTTT	CAWSPKLGQSDTEAFF
TRBV7-2	medium-sized	TRBJ1-2	TRBD1	TGTGCCAGCAGCCTCCCTCCGGGACAGGGGGCTCGTTATGGCTACACCTTC	CASSLPPGQGARYGYTF
TRBV9	medium-sized	TRBJ2-1	-	TGTGCCAGCAGCGTAGGGGAGAAGGAGCAGTTCTTC	CASSVGEKEQFF
TRBV7-9	medium-sized	TRBJ2-5	-	TGTGCCAGCAGCTTAAGGGGGTCAGAGACCCAGTACTTC	CASSLRGSETQYF
TRBV12-3/TRBV12-4	large	TRBJ2-2	-	TGTGCCAGCAGGAGAGGGGGGGAAAGCACCGGGGAGCTGTTTTTT	CASRRGGESTGELFF
TRBV29-1	medium-sized	TRBJ2-5	TRBD2	TGCAGCCCCGGGGGGGGCGCGGGGGAGACCCAGTACTTC	CSPGGGAGETQYF
TRBV7-2	medium-sized	TRBJ2-2	-	TGTGCCAGCAGTTTGAACACCGGGGAGCTGTTTTTT	CASSLNTGELFF
TRBV6-1	medium-sized	TRBJ2-1	-	TGTGCCAGCATACAGGGTCTGTTTTATATTGGTGAGCAGTTCTTC	CASIQGLFYIGEQFF
TRBV7-3	many	TRBJ2-3	-	TGTGCCAGCAGCTTAGGTCGGGGGACCGTTAGCACAGATACGCAGTATTTT	CASSLGRGTVSTDTQYF
TRBV7-2	large	TRBJ1-6	-	TGTGCCAGCAGCTTAGTAGTAAGCGGAGCCGGGAATTCACCCCTCCACTTT	CASSLVVSGAGNSPLHF
TRBV4-1	medium-sized	TRBJ1-4	-	TGCGCCAGCAGCCCGGGGGGAAGTGAAAAACTGTTTTTT	CASSPGGSEKLFF
TRBV2	medium-sized	TRBJ2-5	-	TGTGCCAGCAGTGGCGGACCACCCCAAGAGACCCAGTACTTC	CASSGGPPQETQYF
TRBV7-2	medium-sized	TRBJ2-6	TRBD1	TGTGCCAGCAGGGGACAGTACATCTCTGGGGCCAACGTCCTGACTTTC	CASRGQYISGANVLTF
TRBV9	medium-sized	TRBJ2-3	TRBD2	TGTGCCAGCAGCGCCTCGTGGGAGGGTTCAGATACGCAGTATTTT	CASSASWEGSDTQYF
TRBV5-1	medium-sized	TRBJ2-1	TRBD2	TGCGCCAGCTACGACAGCGGGAGTGGGCAGTTCTTC	CASYDSGSGQFF
TRBV14	medium-sized	TRBJ2-3	-	TGTGCCAGCAGCCAACGCCCCGTCAGAGCAGATACGCAGTATTTT	CASSQRPVRADTQYF
TRBV7-9	many	TRBJ1-1	TRBD1	TGTGCCAGCACCTCCAGGGGGGGCCCTGAAGCTTTCTTT	CASTSRGGPEAFF
TRBV9	medium-sized	TRBJ2-6	-	TGTGCCAGCAGCATTTTTAGCTCTGGGGCCAACGTCCTGACTTTC	CASSIFSSGANVLTF
TRBV11-2	medium-sized	TRBJ2-7	-	TGTGCCAGCAGCTTAAGTAACGGAGAAGAGCAGTACTTC	CASSLSNGEEQYF
TRBV5-4	medium-sized	TRBJ2-1	TRBD1	TGTGCCAGCACCCTAGACAGGGGGCAGTACAATGAGCAGTTCTTC	CASTLDRGQYNEQFF
TRBV5-5	medium-sized	TRBJ1-1	-	TGTGCCAGCAGCTTTGGCTGGGAGAACACTGAAGCTTTCTTT	CASSFGWENTEAFF
TRBV11-2	medium-sized	TRBJ1-5	TRBD1	TGTGCCAGCAGCATGGACAGGTACAATCAGCCCCAGCATTTT	CASSMDRYNQPQHF
TRBV30	medium-sized	TRBJ2-5	-	TGTGCCTGGAGAACTCGAGAGACCCAGTACTTC	CAWRTRETQYF
TRBV27	medium-sized	TRBJ1-5	-	TGTGCCAGCAGTTATATCGGGCAGCCCCAGCATTTT	CASSYIGQPQHF
TRBV7-3	medium-sized	TRBJ2-1	TRBD1	TGTGCCAGCAGCTTAGACAGGGGATCTTACAATGAGCAGTTCTTC	CASSLDRGSYNEQFF
TRBV3-1	many	TRBJ1-1	-	TGTGCCAGCAGCCATGTGGGGGCGCACACTGAAGCTTTCTTT	CASSHVGAHTEAFF
TRBV5-1	medium-sized	TRBJ1-1	-	TGCGCCAGCAGCTTGCGTCAGCAGAACACTGAAGCTTTCTTT	CASSLRQQNTEAFF
TRBV6-2/TRBV6-3	medium-sized	TRBJ2-1	-	TGTGCCAGCAGTGACAGAGTAGGTGGAACCTACAATGAGCAGTTCTTC	CASSDRVGGTYNEQFF
TRBV29-1	medium-sized	TRBJ1-2	TRBD1	TGCAGCGGAGGGGGCCAGGGGTATGGCTACACCTTC	CSGGGQGYGYTF
TRBV4-1	many	TRBJ2-7	TRBD2	TGCGCCAGCGGAGCGGGAGGGCCCTACGAGCAGTACTTC	CASGAGGPYEQYF
TRBV11-2	many	TRBJ2-1	-	TGTGCCAGCAGCTTAGGGCCCAGCGGTGAGCAGTTCTTC	CASSLGPSGEQFF
TRBV11-2	large	TRBJ2-2	TRBD2	TGTGCCAGCAGAGCCGGGACTAGGAACGGGGAGCTGTTTTTT	CASRAGTRNGELFF
TRBV24-1	medium-sized	TRBJ2-3	-	TGTGCCACCAGTGATTCGGGACACCCCACAGATACGCAGTATTTT	CATSDSGHPTDTQYF
TRBV2	many	TRBJ1-5	TRBD1	TGTGCCAGCAGGAGGGAACAGGGGGTAAATCAGCCCCAGCATTTT	CASRREQGVNQPQHF
TRBV2	large	TRBJ2-7	-	TGTGCCAGCAGTCTTGGATACGAGCAGTACTTC	CASSLGYEQYF
TRBV6-5	medium-sized	TRBJ1-2	-	TGTGCCACTGGTGGGGAGGGTTCTAACTATGGCTACACCTTC	CATGGEGSNYGYTF
TRBV7-2	medium-sized	TRBJ2-7	-	TGTGCCAGCAGCTTAGACATAGGTCGGAACGAGCAGTACTTC	CASSLDIGRNEQYF
TRBV6-5	medium-sized	TRBJ1-2	-	TGTGCCAGCAGTTACCGCTACATGGCCAACTATGGCTACACCTTC	CASSYRYMANYGYTF
TRBV20-1	medium-sized	TRBJ2-5	TRBD2	TGCAGTGCTTCTCGAGCGGGGAGACAAGAGACCCAGTACTTC	CSASRAGRQETQYF
TRBV13	many	TRBJ2-1	-	TGTGCCAGCAGCGCGACCCGGGGGGCTGAAAATGAGCAGTTCTTC	CASSATRGAENEQFF
TRBV11-2	medium-sized	TRBJ2-5	-	TGTGCCAGCAGCTTATCGGGAGAGGCCCAGTACTTC	CASSLSGEAQYF
TRBV25-1	medium-sized	TRBJ1-3	-	TGTGCCAGCAGTGACCGTAGGGGAGATGGAAACACCATATATTTT	CASSDRRGDGNTIYF
TRBV11-1	large	TRBJ2-7	-	TGTGCCAGCAGCTTGGACCAAAGAATCTACGAGCAGTACTTC	CASSLDQRIYEQYF
TRBV24-1	medium-sized	TRBJ2-2	TRBD1	TGTGCCACCAGTCGGGACAGGGGCCCCGGGGAGCTGTTTTTT	CATSRDRGPGELFF
TRBV20-1	medium-sized	TRBJ1-1	-	TGCAGTGCGGAGGGACATTTAAACACTGAAGCTTTCTTT	CSAEGHLNTEAFF
TRBV20-1	many	TRBJ2-1	TRBD2	TGCAGTGCTCTACCGACTAGCGGTGATACCTACAATGAGCAGTTCTTC	CSALPTSGDTYNEQFF
TRBV7-2	medium-sized	TRBJ2-1	TRBD1	TGTGCCAGCAGCTCCCGTGGACAGGTTTCCACTGAGCAGTTCTTC	CASSSRGQVSTEQFF
TRBV20-1	medium-sized	TRBJ2-7	-	TGCAGTGCTAGACCCGGGAGCTCCTACGAGCAGTACTTC	CSARPGSSYEQYF
TRBV20-1	medium-sized	TRBJ2-3	-	TGCAGTGCTAGACTAGCGACAGATACGCAGTATTTT	CSARLATDTQYF